A selection of T cell receptor beta chains follows, all from one sample in a study of sequential checkpoint blockade in melanoma. Produced via immunoSEQ multiplex PCR; TCRdb's table is partial and in-frame only. The sample consists of fewer than 15,000 clones, 60% to 80% of them appearing once. This specimen consisted of CD8+ T cells sorted from blood (inferred from file names), obtained from a patient given nivolumab and ipilimumab in sequence. These receptors all come from a human patient with melanoma. Some clones in this sample may be carry-over from other donors' samples. Each CDR3 is given with its conserved first and last residue. The D gene is left open where the match is weak. Clone size is given for some rows only: seen once, a few or many times, or a class if the clone is expanded.

TGTGCCAGCAGCTTAGACGTCAGGGGAAAGTCCGAGCAGTACTTC	CASSLDVRGKSEQYF	.	once	TRBV11-3	TRBJ2-7
TGCGCCAGCAGCCGCGGACAGGGGGCCAAAGGGAAACTGTTTTTT	CASSRGQGAKGKLFF	TRBD1	.	TRBV4-3	TRBJ1-4
TGTGCCAGCAGTTACTCAGGACAGCGCTACGAGCAGTACTTC	CASSYSGQRYEQYF	.	.	TRBV6-5	TRBJ2-7
TGTGCCAGCAGTGAACCTGGACTAGCCCATGAGCAGTTCTTC	CASSEPGLAHEQFF	TRBD2	.	TRBV2	TRBJ2-1
TGTGCCAGCAGCCTAACAGGGGGGGCGACAGATACGCAGTATTTT	CASSLTGGATDTQYF	.	.	TRBV7-8	TRBJ2-3
TGCGCCAGCAGCGGGCGACCCACGAGTAACACAGATACGCAGTATTTT	CASSGRPTSNTDTQYF	.	.	TRBV5-1	TRBJ2-3
TGTGCCAGTAGTATAGATCGGGACAGGGGGCCCTCGAACACCGGGGAGCTGTTTTTT	CASSIDRDRGPSNTGELFF	TRBD1	.	TRBV19	TRBJ2-2
TGTGCCAGCAGCTACCTCCGACAGGAGCAGTACTTC	CASSYLRQEQYF	.	.	TRBV7-9	TRBJ2-7
TGTGCCAGCAGTTTAGCGGGGGGTTCCTCCTACGAGCAGTACTTC	CASSLAGGSSYEQYF	TRBD2	few	TRBV7-3	TRBJ2-7
TGTGCCAGCAGCCCTCGCGGGGAGTACCAAGAGACCCAGTACTTC	CASSPRGEYQETQYF	.	.	TRBV7-9	TRBJ2-5
TGTGCCAGCAGTTTAACAGTGTCTAACTATGGCTACACCTTC	CASSLTVSNYGYTF	.	.	TRBV27	TRBJ1-2
TGTGCCAGCAGTGAACCGGGGGGCAATGGCTACACCTTC	CASSEPGGNGYTF	.	.	TRBV6-1	TRBJ1-2
TGTGCCAGCAGCTTTATCTCTAGCGGGGGTTACGAGCAGTACTTC	CASSFISSGGYEQYF	TRBD2	.	TRBV7-2	TRBJ2-7
TGTGCCAGCAGCCTTGGACTTGTTACGCAGTATTTT	CASSLGLVTQYF	.	.	TRBV7-2	TRBJ2-3
TGTGCCAGCAGCTTTCGGGACTGGGGGGACTACGAGCAGTACTTC	CASSFRDWGDYEQYF	.	many	TRBV5-4	TRBJ2-7
TGTGCCAGCAGTTTCACTTCTAGCGGGGGGCTCTGGGACGGGGAGCTGTTTTTT	CASSFTSSGGLWDGELFF	TRBD2	.	TRBV28	TRBJ2-2
TGTGCCAGCAGCGTAAGCGGGGGCCCAAATCAGCCCCAGCATTTT	CASSVSGGPNQPQHF	.	medium-sized	TRBV9	TRBJ1-5
TGTGCCAGCAGTGTGAGACAGGGTGAGGGGGATACGCAGTATTTT	CASSVRQGEGDTQYF	TRBD1	.	TRBV6-1	TRBJ2-3
TGTGCCAGCAGCTTTCGGGACTGGGGGGACTACGAGCAGTACTTC	CASSFRDWGDYEQYF	.	.	TRBV2	TRBJ2-7
TGTGCCAGCAGACCTAAGGGAGTCGACAGGGCCTACGAGCAGTACTTC	CASRPKGVDRAYEQYF	.	.	TRBV21-1	TRBJ2-7
TGTGCCAGCAGTTCTTATCATGAGCAGTTCTTC	CASSSYHEQFF	.	once	TRBV27	TRBJ2-1
TGTGCCAGCACCCTCGCCGGGACAGTTCAGGACTTC	CASTLAGTVQDF	TRBD1	.	TRBV5-8	TRBJ1-2
TGTGCCAGCAGCTTTGGGACACCGCTCCGGGAGCTGTTTTTT	CASSFGTPLRELFF	.	once	TRBV5-6	TRBJ2-2
TGTGCCTGGCGCGAGGCAGGGATAGTCTATGGCTACACCTTC	CAWREAGIVYGYTF	.	.	TRBV30	TRBJ1-2
TGTGCCAGCAGTTACTCGGAGGGGTTGTCCGGGGAGCTGTTTTTT	CASSYSEGLSGELFF	.	.	TRBV6-5	TRBJ2-2
TGTGCCAGCAGCGAGGGGACAGGGCAAGAGCAGTACTTC	CASSEGTGQEQYF	TRBD1	.	TRBV5-6	TRBJ2-7
TGTGCCAGTAGTCCGCGGACTAGCGGGCCCATCTACGAGCAGTACTTC	CASSPRTSGPIYEQYF	TRBD2	.	TRBV19	TRBJ2-7
TGCAGCGTTTCCGACTCGACTCCGTATGGCTACACCTTC	CSVSDSTPYGYTF	.	.	TRBV29-1	TRBJ1-2
TGTGCCAGCAGTGGGACAGGGCTCATCTACGAGCAGTACTTC	CASSGTGLIYEQYF	TRBD1	once	TRBV6-1	TRBJ2-7
TGCAGCGTTACCGGGGTAGCGGGCAGGCACACCTACGAGCAGTACTTC	CSVTGVAGRHTYEQYF	TRBD2	few	TRBV29-1	TRBJ2-7
TGTGCCAGCAAACAACCCGGGAATTACGAGCAGTACTTC	CASKQPGNYEQYF	.	once	TRBV28	TRBJ2-7
TGTGCCAGCAGCTTACCAGGGGACACTGAAGCTTTCTTT	CASSLPGDTEAFF	.	.	TRBV7-9	TRBJ1-1
TGTGCCAGCAGCTCCCAACCGGGACAGGGTCCTTCCTACGAGCAGTACTTC	CASSSQPGQGPSYEQYF	TRBD1	few	TRBV11-3	TRBJ2-7
TGCGCCAGCAGCCATACGACAGGGACTCGGTATGGCTACACCTTC	CASSHTTGTRYGYTF	TRBD1	.	TRBV4-3	TRBJ1-2
TGCAGCGCCTCTCCCGACCCCTCGGGGGAGCAGTTCTTC	CSASPDPSGEQFF	.	.	TRBV29-1	TRBJ2-1
TGTGCCAGCAGCACCCTGACAGGGGTAATCGTCTACACCTTC	CASSTLTGVIVYTF	TRBD1	.	TRBV7-9	TRBJ1-2
TGTGCCAGTATATTTCTCCAGGGGGCCTTACTTAACACTGAAGCTTTCTTT	CASIFLQGALLNTEAFF	TRBD1	hyperexpanded	TRBV28	TRBJ1-1
TGTGCCAGCAGTATCGGACAGGGGGCCTACAATGAGCAGTTCTTC	CASSIGQGAYNEQFF	TRBD1	.	TRBV6-5	TRBJ2-1
TGTGCCAGCAGCCATGGACAGGGGGGGAACACCGGGGAGCTGTTTTTT	CASSHGQGGNTGELFF	TRBD1	once	TRBV9	TRBJ2-2
TGTGCCACCAGGGACAGGCGTGGAGAGCAGTACTTC	CATRDRRGEQYF	TRBD1	.	TRBV2	TRBJ2-7
TGTGCCAGCAGTTTAGATGGGGGTCTGGGGGGGGAGCAGTACTTC	CASSLDGGLGGEQYF	TRBD2	.	TRBV2	TRBJ2-7
TGTGCCAGCAGCGTTTCGGGGACTAGCGGGGGTTTTGATGAGCAGTTCTTC	CASSVSGTSGGFDEQFF	TRBD2	.	TRBV9	TRBJ2-1
TGTGCCAGTAGTATTGGAACTAGCGGTTACACAGATACGCAGTATTTT	CASSIGTSGYTDTQYF	TRBD2	.	TRBV19	TRBJ2-3
TGTGCCAGCAAGGAGAGTTTGAATTCACCCCTCCACTTT	CASKESLNSPLHF	.	once	TRBV27	TRBJ1-6
TGTGCCAGCAGCTCGGAGACAGCGTCCTACGAGCAGTACTTC	CASSSETASYEQYF	.	once	TRBV7-9	TRBJ2-7
TGCGCCAGCAGCGGGCCTCGGTACGGCTACACCTTC	CASSGPRYGYTF	.	few	TRBV4-3	TRBJ1-2
TGTGCCAGCAGCGGCGGGGGCAACCCCTACGAGCAGTACTTC	CASSGGGNPYEQYF	.	.	TRBV9	TRBJ2-7
TGCGCCAGCAGCCCGGGGGGGGAGACCCAGTACTTC	CASSPGGETQYF	TRBD2	.	TRBV5-1	TRBJ2-5